The T cell receptor beta chain described here comes from a study of identical twins. Each CDR3 protein is one row after TCRdb ran MiXCR on the 5' RACE reads. The sample shows some 900,000 distinct CDR3 sequences, roughly 12% of them seen only once. Concerning this clonotype itself: The antigen remains unidentified.

Study-wide results and caveats: Cord blood beta clonotypes that were abundant carried fewer insertions, and memory repertoires showed no such trend. Invariant MAIT and iNKT cells are populations that could partly confound zero-insertion analyses. Those out-of-frame alpha sequences shared by twins showed an excess of low generation probability.

Another study also made use of these data, one on yellow fever vaccine responses in identical twins. That work states: Vaccine T cell responses of twins reportedly seemed partly convergent and partly personalized.

The clonotype comes from a woman aged 18-29 years in good health. Material: PBMCs.

The CDR3 nucleotides are TGTGCCAGCAGCTTTGAGACAGCGGTTGAAAAACTGTTTTTT. Residues: CASSFETAVEKLFF. The rearrangement uses TRBV7-9 and TRBJ1-4; a possible D gene is TRBD1 (5 bases). This CDR3 is 14 amino acids long. V was shortened by 3 bases and J by 7 bases, with 12 bases between the two germline ends. CDR1 is SEHNR and CDR2 is FQNEAQ in the germline V gene (reference sequence).